This TCR beta chain was observed in a study of cytomegalovirus exposure and HLA in healthy donors. Overall study findings and caveats: Some public TCRs appeared in many individuals, while most sequences were rare. It was reportedly the case that the classifier diagnosed cytomegalovirus status with high specificity and sensitivity. The authors judged a highly shared variant cluster likely a sequencing artifact.

A remark on this clone: Its antigen is still unknown. The sample has other DNA sequences that encode this CDR3 too.

The CDR3 loop spans 14 amino acids. V lost 2 bases to trimming and J lost 4 bases, with 11 bases between them. Germline V lookup: CDR1 SGHAT, CDR2 FQNNGV. The primer mix had 60 Vbeta and 13 Jbeta primers. Profiling relied on immunoSEQ multiplex PCR, and the TCRdb table lists in-frame clones only, not all of them. The table shows about 210,000 clones, with 70% to 90% occurring only once. Sequences were obtained from PBMCs. This chain connects TRBV11-2 to TRBJ1-2, with unresolved D. The clonotype comes from a girl between 2 and 10 years old in good health and CMV-seronegative. The CDR3 bases are TGTGCCAGCAGCTTAACGGCGGGGTCCTATGGCTACACCTTC. This sequence encodes CASSLTAGSYGYTF.